Following are 9 T cell receptor beta chains from one sample sequenced in a study of blood T cell repertoires in COVID-19. The method was immunoSEQ multiplex PCR; TCRdb's version includes in-frame clones alone and lacks a portion of them. The sample comprises some 28,000 clones, under 90% of which are singletons, and 15% to 20% rests with the top ten. Sequenced: peripheral blood. The receptors originated from a man between 65 and 85 years old with active COVID-19.

This rearrangement joins TRBV30 to TRBJ1-1; TRBD1 is a possible D gene (6 bases). Germline values: CDR1 GTSNPN, CDR2 SVGIG (reference sequence). The CDR3 runs to 15 residues. V lost 3 bases and J 3 bases, leaving 17 bases between the germline ends. CDR3 amino acids: CAWSPLLGAYTEAFF. The CDR3 DNA sequence: TGTGCCTGGAGCCCCTTGTTGGGGGCATACACTGAAGCTTTCTTT.

The genes are TRBV3-1 (or the pseudogene TRBV3-2) and TRBJ2-7; 7 bases are shared with TRBD2. V trimming: 1 base; J trimming: 0 bases; junction bases outside the gene matches: 3. Germline CDR1 LGHDT, CDR2 YNNKEL (reference sequence). The CDR3 spans 15 residues. The CDR3 nucleotides are TGTGCCAGCAGCCAAGCCTCGGGGGGCTCCTACGAGCAGTACTTC. Protein: CASSQASGGSYEQYF.

V is TRBV7-3 and J is TRBJ2-7; 11 nucleotides line up with TRBD1. The germline V gene has CDR1 SGHTA and CDR2 FQGTGA. Germline trimming cut 3 bases from V and 6 bases from J; bases unmatched to any gene: 1. The CDR3 has 13 residues. CDR3 sequence reads: CASSLDRGREQYF. Here the CDR3 DNA reads TGTGCCAGCAGCTTGGACAGGGGGCGCGAGCAGTACTTC.

The chain links TRBV27 to TRBJ2-2, with D perhaps TRBD1 (6 bases). CDR3 length: 13 amino acids. Trimming pared 7 bases from V and 1 base from J, leaving 7 bases between. CDR1 is MNHEY, CDR2 SMNVEV, per germline (reference sequence). CDR3 in amino acids: CASTGVNTGELFF. CDR3 DNA: TGTGCCAGCACAGGGGTGAACACCGGGGAGCTGTTTTTT.

This clone was seen more than once but under ten times. The V gene is TRBV12-3 or TRBV12-4, the J gene TRBJ1-1; no definite D call. Trimming removed 6 bases from V and 7 bases from J, with 9 bases in between. The CDR3 loop spans 11 amino acids. The CDR3 DNA is TGTGCCAGCAGCTTCGGGAATGAAGCTTTCTTT. Amino acids: CASSFGNEAFF.

V is TRBV7-9 and J is TRBJ2-1; 11 bases fit TRBD2. Germline trimming cut 0 bases from V and 10 bases from J; bases unmatched to any gene: 8. The CDR3 loop spans 16 amino acids. Germline assignment: CDR1 SEHNR and CDR2 FQNEAQ (reference sequence). This CDR3 reads CASSLAAGSGGAEQFF. The DNA of the CDR3 is TGTGCCAGCAGCTTAGCGGCGGGTAGCGGGGGGGCGGAGCAGTTCTTC.

The gene calls are TRBV6-6 and TRBJ2-5; no firm D call. V dropped 4 bases and J dropped 2 bases, with 11 bases sitting between them. CDR3 size: 14 residues. Per germline, CDR1 MNHNY and CDR2 SVGAGI (reference sequence). The CDR3 sequence: CASSSPTGQETQYF. The CDR3 DNA follows: TGTGCCAGCAGTTCCCCGACGGGTCAAGAGACCCAGTACTTC.

The chain recombines TRBV29-1 with TRBJ2-5; 9 bases line up with TRBD2. The CDR3 is 14 residues long. Germline V gene data show CDR1 as SQVTM and CDR2 as ANQGSEA. The junction had 7 bases not matched to a gene; V was cut back by 3 bases and J by 5 bases. DNA of the CDR3: TGCAGCGTTGATAGCGGGGGAGTGGGGGAGACCCAGTACTTC. Encoded protein: CSVDSGGVGETQYF.

The chain employs TRBV2 and TRBJ2-7, with 9 bases fitting TRBD1. Germline V gives CDR1 SNHLY, CDR2 FYNNEI. J was trimmed by 1 base and V by 11 bases; bases with no gene match: 6. This CDR3 comprises 13 residues. DNA of the CDR3: TGTGCCGGGGGGACAGGGTGGTCCTACGAGCAGTACTTC. Amino acid sequence: CAGGTGWSYEQYF.